The sequence of this T cell receptor beta chain was determined in a study of blood T cell repertoires in COVID-19. V trimming: 3 bases; J trimming: 4 bases; junction bases outside the gene matches: 8. The CDR3 is 15 residues long. The germline gives CDR1 LGHDT, CDR2 YNNKEL (reference sequence). Profiled with immunoSEQ multiplex PCR; TCRdb holds only in-frame clones, not every one. The profile covers about 400,000 clones, with about 90% appearing a single time and more than 1% taken by the ten largest. This clonotype was sampled from a middle-aged man with acute or convalescent COVID-19. Sequencing was carried out using peripheral blood. The J gene is TRBJ1-1, the V gene TRBV3-1 (or the pseudogene TRBV3-2); 7 bases map to TRBD1. The CDR3 region is CASSHPVSGGTEAFF. The CDR3 DNA reads as TGTGCCAGCAGCCATCCCGTCTCAGGGGGCACTGAAGCTTTCTTT.